Below are 14 T cell receptor beta chains sequenced from a single sample in a study of regulatory and conventional T cells in breast cancer. TCRdb redid the calling of the PCR reads with MiXCR, one entry per CDR3 protein. The sample lists some 9,900 distinct CDR3 sequences, about 34% occurring once. The specimen was conventional T cells from blood. The receptors here all came from a male donor in good health.

As for this clonotype: The junction and the germline gene differ at one end; a read error may be behind it. The chain recombines TRBV29-1 with TRBJ1-3; a weak D match, TRBD1 (5 bases). There are 14 residues in the CDR3. Per germline, CDR1 SQVTM and CDR2 ANQGSEA. The CDR3 sequence is CSVERRDSGSTIYF. The CDR3 DNA reads TGCAGCGTTGAACGGCGGGACTCTGGAAGCACCATATATTTT.

By share, this clonotype counts as large. This chain connects TRBV20-1 to TRBJ1-6, with TRBD1 as a possible D gene (5 bases). The CDR3 contains 17 residues. The germline V and J ends were trimmed by 3 bases and 6 bases, with 21 bases remaining between them. Looked up from germline, CDR1 is DFQATT and CDR2 is SNEGSKA (reference sequence). The CDR3 DNA is TGCAGTGCTAGTTTGTGGGGCGGTGGGGGACGTAATTCACCCCTCCACTTT. It is translated as CSASLWGGGGRNSPLHF.

As regards this clonotype: Since a much larger clone is just one base distant, this may be a read error. The chain recombines TRBV30 with TRBJ1-3; tentative D call: TRBD1 (5 bases). Per the germline V gene, CDR1 is GTSNPN and CDR2 is SVGIG (reference sequence). Trimming shortened V by 8 bases and J by 2 bases, and 13 bases separated the two germline ends. The CDR3 totals 13 residues. CDR3 loop: CAGNKGPGNTIYF. CDR3 nucleotides: TGTGCCGGGAACAAGGGGCCTGGAAACACCATATATTTT.

Concerning this clonotype: This clone may be a read error of a much larger clone one base away. This rearrangement joins TRBV3-1 to TRBJ1-1, with D perhaps TRBD1 (6 bases). Germline V lookup: CDR1 LGHDT, CDR2 YNNKEL (reference sequence). The CDR3 contains 17 residues. CDR3 residues: CASIQYPGGRSNTEAFF. CDR3 DNA sequence: TGTGCCAGCATCCAATATCCGGGGGGCCGATCGAACACTGAAGCTTTCTTT.

This clonotype was observed a handful of times. A much larger clone lies a single base off, so this may be a read error. This chain joins TRBV5-1 and TRBJ2-5; D may be TRBD1 or TRBD2 (5 bases each). CDR1 and CDR2 from the germline V gene are SGHRS and YFSETQ. V lost 5 bases and J lost 7, with 15 bases in between. The CDR3 sequence is 13 residues long. The CDR3 DNA is TGCGCCAGCAGTCACGGAGTTGGGGGGACCCAGTACTTC. This codes for CASSHGVGGTQYF.

This chain links TRBV7-3 with TRBJ2-1, with 7 bases aligning to TRBD2. Unmatched junction bases numbered 4, after V lost 1 base and J lost 4 bases. This CDR3 region has 15 residues. From germline, CDR1 is SGHTA and CDR2 FQGTGA. CDR3 residues: CASSLRARGYNEQFF. For the CDR3, the DNA is TGTGCCAGCAGCTTAAGGGCGCGGGGGTACAATGAGCAGTTCTTC.

The V call is TRBV27, the J call TRBJ2-3; D may correspond to TRBD1 or TRBD2 (5 bases each). Between the trimmed V and J ends, which lost 6 bases and 2 bases, there was a span of 15 bases. CDR1 MNHEY and CDR2 SMNVEV come from the germline V gene (reference sequence). The CDR3 is 15 amino acids. CDR3 DNA: TGTGCCAGCAGCGTCTGGGGGAGATACACAGATACGCAGTATTTT. This sequence encodes CASSVWGRYTDTQYF.

In the case of this clonotype: Given the absence of the conserved phenylalanine or tryptophan at the CDR3 end, a read error is likely. The chain joins TRBV4-1 to TRBJ2-1; 7 bases are a match to TRBD2. This CDR3 is 12 amino acids long. The V and J ends lost 8 bases and 7 bases, in that order; junction bases with no gene match: 5. The germline V gene encodes CDR1 MGHRA and CDR2 YSYEKL. CDR3 nucleotide sequence: TGCGCCAGCGGGAGGGCCCGGAATGAGCAGTTCCTC. Translating it yields CASGRARNEQFL.

This clonotype was observed a handful of times. A much more abundant neighbour one base away suggests this may be a read error. This chain joins TRBV4-3 and TRBJ1-2; 7 nucleotides match TRBD1. The V gene end was trimmed by 2 bases and the J gene end by 3 bases; junction bases not matched to a gene: 6. The germline gives CDR1 LGHNA, CDR2 YSLEER. The CDR3 spans 15 residues. The CDR3 nucleotides read TGCGCCAGCAGCCAAACCGGGACAGTAGACTATGGCTACACCTTC. It encodes CASSQTGTVDYGYTF.

V is TRBV12-3 or TRBV12-4 and J is TRBJ1-1; D remains unclear. This CDR3 has 11 amino acids. CDR3 coding DNA: TGTGCTAGTGGTTTGGGGACTGAAGCTTTCTTT. Amino acids: CASGLGTEAFF.

V usage is TRBV2 and J usage is TRBJ1-5; D gene uncertain. V lost 3 bases, J lost 10 bases, and 16 bases lay in between. The CDR3 length is 14 residues. The V gene's germline CDR1 is SNHLY and CDR2 FYNNEI. Here the CDR3 DNA reads TGTGCCAGCAGTGAGGCCCATAGAATAGTACCCCAGCATTTT. Translated, it gives CASSEAHRIVPQHF.

This clonotype ranks as medium-sized. The chain is built from TRBV7-2 and TRBJ2-5, with D possibly TRBD2 on 7 matching bases. V was shortened by 5 bases and J by 4 bases, with 20 bases between the two germline ends. This CDR3 has 16 residues. Germline loops: CDR1 SGHTA, CDR2 FQGNSA. The CDR3 bases are TGTGCCAGCAGCCCCTTTGGGGGGGCCGGGGGAGAGACCCAGTACTTC. It codes for CASSPFGGAGGETQYF.

The rearrangement links TRBV5-6 to TRBJ1-2; 9 bases are shared with TRBD1. The CDR3 contains 15 residues. Trimming at V came to 3 bases and at J to 5 bases, leaving 8 bases not matched to a gene. Germline V gene sequence: CDR1 SGHDT, CDR2 YYEEEE. The CDR3 nucleotides are TGTGCCAGCAGCTACCCCGGGACAGGGAATTATGGCTACACCTTC. It translates to CASSYPGTGNYGYTF.

V is TRBV6-2 or TRBV6-3 and J is TRBJ2-7, with 13 nucleotides matching TRBD2. With V trimmed by 4 bases and J by 4 bases, 10 bases remained unmatched. Germline V CDR1 and CDR2: MNHEY, SVGEGT. The CDR3 has 17 amino acids. CDR3 DNA sequence: TGTGCCAGCAGTTCCATCCCTCGGACTAGCGGGGGTTACGAGCAGTACTTC. It codes for CASSSIPRTSGGYEQYF.